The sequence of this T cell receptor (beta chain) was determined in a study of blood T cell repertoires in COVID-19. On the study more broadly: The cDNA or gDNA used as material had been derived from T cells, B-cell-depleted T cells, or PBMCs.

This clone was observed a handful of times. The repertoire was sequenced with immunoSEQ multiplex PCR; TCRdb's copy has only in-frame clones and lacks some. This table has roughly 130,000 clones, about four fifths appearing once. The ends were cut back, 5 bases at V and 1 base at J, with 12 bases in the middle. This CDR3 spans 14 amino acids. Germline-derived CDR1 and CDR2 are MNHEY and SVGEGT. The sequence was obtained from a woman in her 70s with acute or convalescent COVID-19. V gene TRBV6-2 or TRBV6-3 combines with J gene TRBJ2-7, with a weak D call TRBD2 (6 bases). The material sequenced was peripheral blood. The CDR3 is CASSPRRGSYEQYF. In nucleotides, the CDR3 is TGTGCCAGCAGTCCACGTCGGGGGTCCTACGAGCAGTACTTC.